A selection of T cell receptor beta chains follows, all from one sample in a study of T-cell reconstitution after alpha-beta-depleted transplantation in children. TCRdb ran MiXCR on the PCR reads and lists one entry per CDR3 protein. The table lists around 440,000 distinct CDR3 sequences, 15% to 20% of them singletons. Sequencing used PBMCs, mostly from graft donor cells, obtained 360 days after TCRalphabeta/CD19-depleted stem cell transplant. Source of these receptors: a boy younger than two who had a stem cell transplant for Wiskott-Aldrich syndrome, so the T cells may come from the graft donor. Both conserved end residues are part of each CDR3. The order of the fields is clone size, J gene, V gene, D gene, CDR3 DNA, CDR3 protein. The D gene is left open where the match is weak. Clone size, where shown, is once, few, many, or a class for clones that have expanded.

few TRBJ1-1 TRBV7-9 - TGTGCCAGCAGTGCCCGGGGGGTTGGAACTGAAGCTTTCTTT CASSARGVGTEAFF
few TRBJ1-2 TRBV6-5 TRBD1 TGTGCCAGCAGTTACCTCACAGGGGGACCTAACTATGGCTACACCTTC CASSYLTGGPNYGYTF
few TRBJ1-2 TRBV5-1 - TGCGCCAGCGGCAACGGACCTAACTATGGCTACACCTTC CASGNGPNYGYTF
- TRBJ2-2 TRBV19 TRBD2 TGTGCCAGTAGTATTCTGGCTAGCGGGAGGACCGGGGAGCTGTTTTTT CASSILASGRTGELFF
few TRBJ1-3 TRBV11-2 - TGTGCCAGCAGCTTAGGGGGTCGAAACACCATATATTTT CASSLGGRNTIYF
- TRBJ2-7 TRBV12-3/TRBV12-4 - TGTGCCAGCAGTTCCCGGCAAGGGGCCGAGCAGTACTTC CASSSRQGAEQYF
few TRBJ2-1 TRBV6-5 TRBD2 TGTGCCAGCAGTTACGCCCAGACTAGCGGGGAGAGGCAGTTCTTC CASSYAQTSGERQFF
- TRBJ1-4 TRBV7-8 TRBD1 TGTGCCAGCAGCCGGACAGGGGGAGATGAAAAACTGTTTTTT CASSRTGGDEKLFF
- TRBJ2-1 TRBV18 TRBD1 TGTGCCAGCTCACCAGACGGGGCAGGGGGAAGGGAGCAGTTCTTC CASSPDGAGGREQFF
few TRBJ1-5 TRBV5-5 - TGTGCCAGCAGCTTTGGGGTTGTACAGCCCCAGCATTTT CASSFGVVQPQHF
few TRBJ2-4 TRBV28 - TGTGCCAGCAGTTTATACGGGAAAAACATTCAGTACTTC CASSLYGKNIQYF
- TRBJ2-5 TRBV4-3 - TGCGCCAGCAGCCAAGGTCCTTTGAGGGTAGGGACCCAGTACTTC CASSQGPLRVGTQYF
- TRBJ2-1 TRBV2 - TGTGCCAGCAGTAAGAGGACACTGGAGGAGTACAATGAGCAGTTCTTC CASSKRTLEEYNEQFF
- TRBJ2-7 TRBV29-1 - TGCAGCGCAGCGGGTCCTACGAAGCAGTACTTC CSAAGPTKQYF
- TRBJ2-3 TRBV29-1 - TGCAGCGTTGAGTTAAGGATGACAGATACGCAGTATTTT CSVELRMTDTQYF
- TRBJ1-1 TRBV7-9 TRBD1 TGTGCCAGCAGCTCCGGACAGGGGACTACTGAAGCTTTCTTT CASSSGQGTTEAFF
many TRBJ2-5 TRBV20-1 - TGCAGTGCACCGAAGCAAGAGACCCAGTACTTC CSAPKQETQYF
few TRBJ2-1 TRBV6-2/TRBV6-3 TRBD1 TGTGCCACCACCCGGGACAGCCCCTTTGATGAGCAGTTCTTC CATTRDSPFDEQFF
- TRBJ2-7 TRBV29-1 - TGCAGCATAGGGGACAAACACTTCTACGAGCAGTACTTC CSIGDKHFYEQYF
- TRBJ2-7 TRBV6-1 TRBD2 TGTGCCAGCAAACGGACTAGCGGGAGGGCGAGGGAGCAGTACTTC CASKRTSGRAREQYF
few TRBJ2-5 TRBV5-1 - TGCGCCAGCAGCACAGGGTTTGGGGGACAAGAGACCCAGTACTTC CASSTGFGGQETQYF
few TRBJ2-3 TRBV11-2 - TGTGCCAGCAGCCCCAAGGGGCAGGGGTCAGATACGCAGTATTTT CASSPKGQGSDTQYF
few TRBJ2-7 TRBV7-2 - TGTGCCAGCAGGTCCGTACCCGTGGGGGAGCAGTACTTC CASRSVPVGEQYF
- TRBJ2-3 TRBV29-1 - TGCAGCGCGGTCAGGGTTACGGGAGATACGCAGTATTTT CSAVRVTGDTQYF
few TRBJ2-7 TRBV7-9 TRBD1 TGTGCCAGCAGCTTCGACGGGACAGGGGTCGACGAGCAGTACTTC CASSFDGTGVDEQYF
few TRBJ2-5 TRBV18 - TGTGCCAGCTCACCTTGGAGGGCCGTCGAGACCCAGTACTTC CASSPWRAVETQYF
- TRBJ1-1 TRBV11-2 - TGTGCCAGCAGCTTAGAACCTGGCACTGAAGCTTTCTTT CASSLEPGTEAFF
many TRBJ2-2 TRBV3-1 - TGTGCCAGCAGCCAAGCGGGGTTCGCGAACACCGGGGAGCTGTTTTTT CASSQAGFANTGELFF
- TRBJ2-1 TRBV11-1 TRBD2 TGTGCCAGCAGCTTAGCCGGGACTAGCGGGAGAGGGTGGGCCTCCTACAATGAGCAGTTCTTC CASSLAGTSGRGWASYNEQFF
few TRBJ2-2 TRBV10-3 - TGTGCCATCAGTGAGGAGTTAGACACCGGGGAGCTGTTTTTT CAISEELDTGELFF
many TRBJ2-7 TRBV4-3 TRBD1 TGCGCCAGCAGCCAAGATTCGGGGACAGGTTTATACGAGCAGTACTTC CASSQDSGTGLYEQYF